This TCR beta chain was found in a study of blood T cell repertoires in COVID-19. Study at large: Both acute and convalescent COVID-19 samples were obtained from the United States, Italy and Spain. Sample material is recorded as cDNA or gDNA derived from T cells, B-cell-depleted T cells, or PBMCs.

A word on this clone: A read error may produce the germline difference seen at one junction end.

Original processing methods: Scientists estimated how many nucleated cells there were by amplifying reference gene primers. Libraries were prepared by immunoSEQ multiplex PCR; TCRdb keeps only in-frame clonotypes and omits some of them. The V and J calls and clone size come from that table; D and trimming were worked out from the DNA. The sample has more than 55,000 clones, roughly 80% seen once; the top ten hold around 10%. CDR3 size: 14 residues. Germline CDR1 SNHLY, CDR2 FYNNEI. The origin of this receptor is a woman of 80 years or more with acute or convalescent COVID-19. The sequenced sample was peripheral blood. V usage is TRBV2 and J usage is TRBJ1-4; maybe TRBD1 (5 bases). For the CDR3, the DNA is TGTGCCAGCAGATCTCTGGACACCTTAGAAAGACTGTTTTTT. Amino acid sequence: CASRSLDTLERLFF.